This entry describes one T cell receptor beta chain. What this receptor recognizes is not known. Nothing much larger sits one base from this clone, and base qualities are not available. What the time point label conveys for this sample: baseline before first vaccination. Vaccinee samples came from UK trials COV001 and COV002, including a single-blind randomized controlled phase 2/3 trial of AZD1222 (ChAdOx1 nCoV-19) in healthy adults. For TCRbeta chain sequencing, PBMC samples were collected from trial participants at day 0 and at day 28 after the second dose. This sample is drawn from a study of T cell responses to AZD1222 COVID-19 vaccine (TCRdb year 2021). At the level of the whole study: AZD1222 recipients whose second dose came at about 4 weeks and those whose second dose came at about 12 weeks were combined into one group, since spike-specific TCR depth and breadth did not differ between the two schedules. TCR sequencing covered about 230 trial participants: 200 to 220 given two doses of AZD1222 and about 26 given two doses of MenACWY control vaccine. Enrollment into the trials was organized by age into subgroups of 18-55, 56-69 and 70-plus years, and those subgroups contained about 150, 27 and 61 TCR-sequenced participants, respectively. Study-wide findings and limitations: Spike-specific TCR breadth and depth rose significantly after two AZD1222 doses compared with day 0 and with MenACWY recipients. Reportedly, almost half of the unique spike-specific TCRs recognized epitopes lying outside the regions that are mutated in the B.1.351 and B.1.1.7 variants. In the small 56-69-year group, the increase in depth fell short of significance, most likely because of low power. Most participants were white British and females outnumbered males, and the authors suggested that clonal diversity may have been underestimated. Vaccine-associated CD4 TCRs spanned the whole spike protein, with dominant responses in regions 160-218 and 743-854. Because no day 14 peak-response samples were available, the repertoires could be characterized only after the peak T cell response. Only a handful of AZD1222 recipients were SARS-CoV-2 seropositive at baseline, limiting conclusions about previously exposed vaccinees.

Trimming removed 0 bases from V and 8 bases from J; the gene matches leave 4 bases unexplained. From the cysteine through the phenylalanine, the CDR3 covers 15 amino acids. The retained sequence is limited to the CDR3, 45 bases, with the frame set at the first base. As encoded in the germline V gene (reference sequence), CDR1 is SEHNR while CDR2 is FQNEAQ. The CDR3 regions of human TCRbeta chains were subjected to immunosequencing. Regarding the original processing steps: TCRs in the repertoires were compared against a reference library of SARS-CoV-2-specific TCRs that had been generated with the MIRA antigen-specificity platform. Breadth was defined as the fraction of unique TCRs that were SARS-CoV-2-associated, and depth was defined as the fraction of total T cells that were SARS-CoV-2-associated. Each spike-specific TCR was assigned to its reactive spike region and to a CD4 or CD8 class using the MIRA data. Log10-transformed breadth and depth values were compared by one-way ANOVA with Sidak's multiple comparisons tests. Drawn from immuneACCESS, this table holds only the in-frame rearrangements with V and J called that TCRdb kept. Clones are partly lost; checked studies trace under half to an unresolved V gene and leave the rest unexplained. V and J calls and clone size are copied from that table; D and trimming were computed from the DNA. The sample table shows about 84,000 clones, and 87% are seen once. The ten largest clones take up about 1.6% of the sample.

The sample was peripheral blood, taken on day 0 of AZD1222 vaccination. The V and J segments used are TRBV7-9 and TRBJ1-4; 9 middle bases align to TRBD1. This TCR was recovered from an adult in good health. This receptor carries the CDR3 CASSLARTGVEKLFF. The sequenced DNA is TGTGCCAGCAGCTTAGCCAGGACAGGGGTGGAAAAACTGTTTTTT.